This is a list of T cell receptor beta chains from one sample in a study of blood T cell repertoires in COVID-19. Sequencing was performed with immunoSEQ multiplex PCR; in TCRdb, only in-frame clones are kept and a portion is missing. The table lists 70,000 or so clones, approximately 80% of them singletons. Sequencing was done on a sample of peripheral blood. All receptors derive from a middle-aged man with COVID-19, enrolled during active disease. The CDR3 runs from the conserved cysteine through the conserved F or W. Each record gives: J gene, D gene, clone size, V gene, CDR3 protein, CDR3 DNA. The D gene is left open where the match is weak. Not every row has a clone size; where given, it reads once, few, many or a size class.

J: TRBJ2-3; D: TRBD2; size: .; V: TRBV7-3; CDR3: CASSVGTSGSDTQYF; DNA: TGTGCCAGCAGCGTCGGGACTAGCGGGTCGGATACGCAGTATTTT
J: TRBJ2-7; D: .; size: .; V: TRBV7-3; CDR3: CASSLTGGSEQYF; DNA: TGTGCCAGCAGCTTAACCGGAGGTTCCGAGCAGTACTTC
J: TRBJ1-3; D: TRBD1; size: few; V: TRBV7-6; CDR3: CASSIGTGEGNTIYF; DNA: TGTGCCAGCAGCATAGGAACAGGGGAAGGAAACACCATATATTTT
J: TRBJ2-1; D: TRBD2; size: .; V: TRBV5-1; CDR3: CASSLAGGNEQFF; DNA: TGCGCCAGCAGCTTGGCGGGAGGTAATGAGCAGTTCTTC
J: TRBJ2-1; D: TRBD2; size: .; V: TRBV3-1/TRBV3-2; CDR3: CASSQVRVWREKEFF; DNA: TGTGCCAGCAGCCAAGTAAGGGTTTGGCGGGAGAAAGAATTCTTC
J: TRBJ2-1; D: TRBD2; size: .; V: TRBV30; CDR3: CAWSVGAGPQDEQFF; DNA: TGTGCCTGGAGTGTAGGAGCGGGACCTCAGGATGAGCAGTTCTTC
J: TRBJ1-1; D: .; size: .; V: TRBV30; CDR3: CAWCHRVGEAFF; DNA: TGTGCCTGGTGCCACAGGGTTGGTGAAGCTTTCTTT
J: TRBJ2-7; D: TRBD2; size: .; V: TRBV2; CDR3: CASSEWGTSGSYEQYF; DNA: TGTGCCAGCAGTGAGTGGGGAACTAGCGGATCCTACGAGCAGTACTTC
J: TRBJ1-5; D: .; size: .; V: TRBV6-5; CDR3: CASSYSGRGARQPQHF; DNA: TGTGCCAGCAGTTACTCGGGCAGGGGCGCTCGTCAGCCCCAGCATTTT
J: TRBJ1-5; D: .; size: .; V: TRBV5-1; CDR3: CASSLDGGTSQPQHF; DNA: TGCGCCAGCAGCCTGGACGGGGGGACGTCTCAGCCCCAGCATTTT
J: TRBJ1-1; D: .; size: once; V: TRBV20-1; CDR3: CSARRGAEAFF; DNA: TGCAGTGCTAGACGGGGGGCTGAAGCTTTCTTT
J: TRBJ2-1; D: TRBD2; size: .; V: TRBV7-2; CDR3: CASSLSGAGAIYEQFF; DNA: TGTGCCAGCAGCTTATCCGGGGCGGGAGCTATCTATGAGCAGTTCTTC
J: TRBJ1-2; D: TRBD1; size: .; V: TRBV3-1/TRBV3-2; CDR3: CASSQDPDRGRYFGAFF; DNA: TGTGCCAGCAGCCAAGACCCGGACAGGGGGCGTTATTTCGGGGCGTTTTTC
J: TRBJ1-5; D: TRBD1; size: once; V: TRBV6-5; CDR3: CASRVGTANQPQHF; DNA: TGTGCCAGCAGGGTGGGGACAGCCAATCAGCCCCAGCATTTT
J: TRBJ2-2; D: .; size: .; V: TRBV4-2; CDR3: CASSQNLPGELFF; DNA: TGTGCCAGCAGCCAAAACTTGCCCGGGGAGCTGTTTTTT
J: TRBJ2-7; D: .; size: few; V: TRBV4-2; CDR3: CASSQVSAYEQYF; DNA: TGTGCCAGCAGCCAAGTGTCTGCGTACGAGCAGTACTTC
J: TRBJ2-3; D: TRBD1; size: .; V: TRBV3-1/TRBV3-2; CDR3: CASSQDNRGWGTQYF; DNA: TGTGCCAGCAGCCAAGACAACAGGGGGTGGGGTACGCAGTATTTT
J: TRBJ2-6; D: .; size: .; V: TRBV28; CDR3: CASFSDSGANVLTF; DNA: TGTGCCAGCTTCAGCGACTCTGGGGCCAACGTCCTGACTTTC
J: TRBJ1-5; D: .; size: few; V: TRBV30; CDR3: CAWSVGGGNQPQHF; DNA: TGTGCCTGGAGTGTAGGAGGAGGCAATCAGCCCCAGCATTTT
J: TRBJ2-7; D: .; size: .; V: TRBV27; CDR3: CASSSPYEQYF; DNA: TGTGCCAGCAGTAGCCCCTACGAGCAGTACTTC
J: TRBJ2-3; D: TRBD2; size: .; V: TRBV6-4; CDR3: CASSILAGGPDTQYF; DNA: TGTGCCAGCAGCATACTAGCGGGAGGGCCGGATACGCAGTATTTT
J: TRBJ2-5; D: TRBD1; size: .; V: TRBV28; CDR3: CASSQQGRGTQYF; DNA: TGTGCCAGCAGTCAACAGGGGCGCGGGACCCAGTACTTC
J: TRBJ2-7; D: .; size: .; V: TRBV10-2; CDR3: CASSVAGAGDEQYF; DNA: TGCGCCAGCAGTGTTGCCGGGGCAGGGGACGAGCAGTACTTC
J: TRBJ2-1; D: TRBD1; size: .; V: TRBV28; CDR3: CASTTGQESYNEQFF; DNA: TGTGCCAGCACCACGGGACAGGAGTCCTACAATGAGCAGTTCTTC
J: TRBJ1-5; D: .; size: .; V: TRBV19; CDR3: CATQGTAYSNQPQHF; DNA: TGTGCCACCCAGGGGACCGCTTATAGCAATCAGCCCCAGCATTTT
J: TRBJ2-2; D: TRBD2; size: .; V: TRBV29-1; CDR3: CSVEAPGLANTGELFF; DNA: TGCAGCGTTGAAGCACCCGGACTAGCGAACACCGGGGAGCTGTTTTTT
J: TRBJ2-3; D: .; size: .; V: TRBV30; CDR3: CAWSGNAADTQYF; DNA: TGTGCCTGGAGTGGGAATGCGGCAGATACGCAGTATTTT
J: TRBJ1-1; D: TRBD1; size: .; V: TRBV6-2/TRBV6-3; CDR3: CASRLGQGSTEAFF; DNA: TGTGCCAGCCGTTTGGGACAGGGGAGTACTGAAGCTTTCTTT
J: TRBJ2-7; D: TRBD1; size: .; V: TRBV19; CDR3: CASSNPGTGAYEQYF; DNA: TGTGCCAGTAGTAACCCCGGGACAGGGGCCTACGAGCAGTACTTC
J: TRBJ2-7; D: .; size: medium-sized; V: TRBV12-3/TRBV12-4; CDR3: CASSLGQVYEQYF; DNA: TGTGCCAGCAGTTTAGGGCAGGTCTACGAGCAGTACTTC
J: TRBJ1-2; D: TRBD1; size: many; V: TRBV24-1; CDR3: CATSESGTGGRYGYTF; DNA: TGTGCCACCAGTGAGTCCGGGACAGGGGGACGCTATGGCTACACCTTC
J: TRBJ2-2; D: .; size: .; V: TRBV6-4; CDR3: CASSDSSHTGELFF; DNA: TGTGCCAGCAGTGACTCTAGTCACACCGGGGAGCTGTTTTTT
J: TRBJ1-1; D: .; size: .; V: TRBV5-1; CDR3: CASSLGGGEAEAFF; DNA: TGCGCCAGCAGCTTGGGAGGGGGGGAAGCCGAAGCTTTCTTT
J: TRBJ2-3; D: TRBD2; size: .; V: TRBV7-6; CDR3: CASSSRTSGASTDTQYF; DNA: TGTGCCAGCAGCTCGAGAACTAGCGGGGCTAGCACAGATACGCAGTATTTT
J: TRBJ1-4; D: .; size: many; V: TRBV6-6; CDR3: CASRLQGPNEKLFF; DNA: TGTGCCAGCAGGCTTCAGGGGCCTAATGAAAAACTGTTTTTT
J: TRBJ2-3; D: TRBD2; size: .; V: TRBV7-3; CDR3: CASSLGVAGGADTQYF; DNA: TGTGCCAGCAGCTTAGGGGTCGCGGGAGGGGCAGATACGCAGTATTTT
J: TRBJ2-7; D: TRBD2; size: .; V: TRBV28; CDR3: CASSSPWAGDIYEQYF; DNA: TGTGCCAGCAGTTCGCCCTGGGCGGGAGATATCTACGAGCAGTACTTC
J: TRBJ2-7; D: TRBD2; size: .; V: TRBV28; CDR3: CASNGVIASGRSKTYEQYF; DNA: TGTGCCAGTAATGGGGTAATTGCTAGCGGGAGATCCAAAACCTACGAGCAGTACTTC
J: TRBJ2-3; D: TRBD2; size: once; V: TRBV3-1/TRBV3-2; CDR3: CASSARTSGRTEDTQYF; DNA: TGTGCCAGCAGCGCCCGGACTAGCGGGAGAACCGAAGATACGCAGTATTTT
J: TRBJ1-2; D: TRBD1; size: .; V: TRBV28; CDR3: CASSLGGGTGGYGYTF; DNA: TGTGCCAGCAGTTTGGGTGGGGGGACAGGCGGCTATGGCTACACCTTC
J: TRBJ2-7; D: TRBD2; size: .; V: TRBV7-8; CDR3: CASSLQAGFEYEQYF; DNA: TGTGCCAGCAGCTTACAAGCGGGGTTTGAGTACGAGCAGTACTTC
J: TRBJ2-7; D: .; size: .; V: TRBV7-2; CDR3: CASSLGLSYEQYF; DNA: TGTGCCAGCAGCTTAGGGCTCTCCTACGAGCAGTACTTC
J: TRBJ1-2; D: .; size: .; V: TRBV2; CDR3: CASSGQGSGGYGYTF; DNA: TGTGCCAGCAGTGGGCAGGGGAGTGGGGGCTATGGCTACACCTTC